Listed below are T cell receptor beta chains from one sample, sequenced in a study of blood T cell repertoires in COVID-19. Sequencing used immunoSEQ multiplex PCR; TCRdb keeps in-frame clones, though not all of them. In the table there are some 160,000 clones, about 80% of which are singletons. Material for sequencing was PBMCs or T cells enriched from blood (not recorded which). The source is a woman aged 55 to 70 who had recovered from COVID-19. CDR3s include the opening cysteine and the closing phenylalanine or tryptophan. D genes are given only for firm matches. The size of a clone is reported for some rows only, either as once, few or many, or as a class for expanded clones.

DNA: TGCGCCAGCAGCTTTAAGGGCCCGGGGGAGGCTTTCTTT
CDR3: CASSFKGPGEAFF
D: .
size: .
V: TRBV5-1
J: TRBJ1-1
length: 13

DNA: TGTGCCACCAGCAGAGGCACATCGAACACCGGGGAGCTGTTTTTT
CDR3: CATSRGTSNTGELFF
D: .
size: .
V: TRBV15
J: TRBJ2-2
length: 15

DNA: TGTGCCAGCAGGCTGGGACAGCGAATGAACACTGAAGCTTTCTTT
CDR3: CASRLGQRMNTEAFF
D: TRBD1
size: .
V: TRBV27
J: TRBJ1-1
length: 15

DNA: TGTGCCAGCAGTTACACAGGGGGCACTGAAGCTTTCTTT
CDR3: CASSYTGGTEAFF
D: TRBD1
size: .
V: TRBV6-5
J: TRBJ1-1
length: 13

DNA: TGTGCCAGCAGCTTATTTATGGCTAGCGGGGATCTTTACAATGAGCAGTTCTTC
CDR3: CASSLFMASGDLYNEQFF
D: TRBD2
size: few
V: TRBV7-6
J: TRBJ2-1
length: 18

DNA: TGTGCCAGCAGCTTAGGACTGATAAATAGCAATCAGCCCCAGCATTTT
CDR3: CASSLGLINSNQPQHF
D: .
size: .
V: TRBV7-8
J: TRBJ1-5
length: 16

DNA: TGCGCCAGCAGCTTGGACCCAGGGAGGGCAACCGGGGAGCTGTTTTTT
CDR3: CASSLDPGRATGELFF
D: TRBD2
size: .
V: TRBV5-1
J: TRBJ2-2
length: 16

DNA: TGCGCCAGCAGCCAGGCGGCTAGCGGGGGTGGTGGAAATGAGCAGTTCTTC
CDR3: CASSQAASGGGGNEQFF
D: TRBD2
size: .
V: TRBV5-1
J: TRBJ2-1
length: 17

DNA: TGTGCCAGCTCACCATCAGGGGGCGCCCGCAATCAGCCCCAGCATTTT
CDR3: CASSPSGGARNQPQHF
D: TRBD1
size: .
V: TRBV18
J: TRBJ1-5
length: 16

DNA: TGTGCCTGGAGTGTAGCGGAGAACACTGAAGCTTTCTTT
CDR3: CAWSVAENTEAFF
D: .
size: .
V: TRBV30
J: TRBJ1-1
length: 13

DNA: TGTGCCAGCTCACCACAAGGGGAGGGATCAGATACGCAGTATTTT
CDR3: CASSPQGEGSDTQYF
D: TRBD2
size: .
V: TRBV18
J: TRBJ2-3
length: 15

DNA: TGTGCCAGCAGCACAGGGAGCCTAGCGGGGGGGACCGGGGAGCTGTTTTTT
CDR3: CASSTGSLAGGTGELFF
D: TRBD2
size: .
V: TRBV9
J: TRBJ2-2
length: 17

DNA: TGCGCCAGCAGAGATGGACAGGGGTTGCCCTACGAGCAGTACTTC
CDR3: CASRDGQGLPYEQYF
D: TRBD1
size: .
V: TRBV10-2
J: TRBJ2-7
length: 15

DNA: TGTGCCAGCACCGCTAATGTGAAGACAGGGGGCTCCAGGGGGGACACTGAAGCTTTCTTT
CDR3: CASTANVKTGGSRGDTEAFF
D: TRBD1
size: .
V: TRBV3-1/TRBV3-2
J: TRBJ1-1
length: 20

DNA: TGTGCCTGGAGTGTAACCAGGGGAGGGCAAGAGACCCAGTACTTC
CDR3: CAWSVTRGGQETQYF
D: .
size: .
V: TRBV30
J: TRBJ2-5
length: 15

DNA: TGTGCCAGTATCCGTCGTGCAGGGGGGAACACTGAAGCTTTCTTT
CDR3: CASIRRAGGNTEAFF
D: TRBD1
size: many
V: TRBV19
J: TRBJ1-1
length: 15

DNA: TGTGCCAGCAGACCAACAGGGGTGGATAGCAATCAGCCCCAGCATTTT
CDR3: CASRPTGVDSNQPQHF
D: TRBD1
size: .
V: TRBV2
J: TRBJ1-5
length: 16

DNA: TGTGCCAGCAGCTTGCTCGTCTCTGGGGCCAACGTCCTGACTTTC
CDR3: CASSLLVSGANVLTF
D: .
size: many
V: TRBV5-5
J: TRBJ2-6
length: 15

DNA: TGTGCCACCAGCAGAGAAAACCTAAATCAGCCCCAGCATTTT
CDR3: CATSRENLNQPQHF
D: .
size: .
V: TRBV15
J: TRBJ1-5
length: 14

DNA: TGTGCCAGCAGCTTCCGGGGGAGGGAAAAACTGTTTTTT
CDR3: CASSFRGREKLFF
D: .
size: .
V: TRBV5-8
J: TRBJ1-4
length: 13

DNA: TGTGCCAGTAGTCGTATCCCGGGAAGCAATCAGCCCCAGCATTTT
CDR3: CASSRIPGSNQPQHF
D: .
size: .
V: TRBV19
J: TRBJ1-5
length: 15

DNA: TGTGCCAGCAGCCGGACAGGATATAACACTGAAGCTTTCTTT
CDR3: CASSRTGYNTEAFF
D: TRBD1
size: .
V: TRBV7-8
J: TRBJ1-1
length: 14

DNA: TGTGCCAGCAGCTTGGGGACAGGGGGAATTGGCTACACCTTC
CDR3: CASSLGTGGIGYTF
D: TRBD1
size: .
V: TRBV5-6
J: TRBJ1-2
length: 14